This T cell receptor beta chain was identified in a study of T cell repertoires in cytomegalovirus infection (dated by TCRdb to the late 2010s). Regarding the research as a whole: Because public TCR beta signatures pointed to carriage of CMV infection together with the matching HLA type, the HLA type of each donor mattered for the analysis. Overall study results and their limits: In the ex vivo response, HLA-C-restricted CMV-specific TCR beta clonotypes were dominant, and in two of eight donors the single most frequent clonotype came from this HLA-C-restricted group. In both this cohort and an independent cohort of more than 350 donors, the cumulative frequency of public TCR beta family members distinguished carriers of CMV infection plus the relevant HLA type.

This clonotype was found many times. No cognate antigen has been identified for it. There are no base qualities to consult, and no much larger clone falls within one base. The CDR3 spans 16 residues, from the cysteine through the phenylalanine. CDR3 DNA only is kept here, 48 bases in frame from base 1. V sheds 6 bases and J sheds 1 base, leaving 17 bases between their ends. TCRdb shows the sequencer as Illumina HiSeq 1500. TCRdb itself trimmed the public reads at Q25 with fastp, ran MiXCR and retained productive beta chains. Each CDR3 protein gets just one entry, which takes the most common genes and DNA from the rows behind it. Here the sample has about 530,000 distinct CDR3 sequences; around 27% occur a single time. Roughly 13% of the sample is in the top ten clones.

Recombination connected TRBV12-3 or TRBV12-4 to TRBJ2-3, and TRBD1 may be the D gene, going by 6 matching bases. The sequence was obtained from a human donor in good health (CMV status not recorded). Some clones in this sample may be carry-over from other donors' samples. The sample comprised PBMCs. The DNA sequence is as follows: TGTGCCAGCAGATTTAAAACAGGGTCCGGCACAGATACGCAGTATTTT. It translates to CASRFKTGSGTDTQYF.